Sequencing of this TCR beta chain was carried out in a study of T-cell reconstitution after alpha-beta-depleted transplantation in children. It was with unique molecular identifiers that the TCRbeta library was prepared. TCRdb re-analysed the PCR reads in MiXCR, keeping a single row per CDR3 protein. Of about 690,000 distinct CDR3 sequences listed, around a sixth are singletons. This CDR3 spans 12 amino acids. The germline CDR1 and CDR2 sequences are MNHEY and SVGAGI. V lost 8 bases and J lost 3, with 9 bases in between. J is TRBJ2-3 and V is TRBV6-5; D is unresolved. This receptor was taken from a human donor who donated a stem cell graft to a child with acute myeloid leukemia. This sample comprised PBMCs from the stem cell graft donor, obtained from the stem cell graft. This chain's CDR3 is CASGQLTDTQYF. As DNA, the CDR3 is TGTGCCAGCGGCCAGCTGACAGATACGCAGTATTTT.